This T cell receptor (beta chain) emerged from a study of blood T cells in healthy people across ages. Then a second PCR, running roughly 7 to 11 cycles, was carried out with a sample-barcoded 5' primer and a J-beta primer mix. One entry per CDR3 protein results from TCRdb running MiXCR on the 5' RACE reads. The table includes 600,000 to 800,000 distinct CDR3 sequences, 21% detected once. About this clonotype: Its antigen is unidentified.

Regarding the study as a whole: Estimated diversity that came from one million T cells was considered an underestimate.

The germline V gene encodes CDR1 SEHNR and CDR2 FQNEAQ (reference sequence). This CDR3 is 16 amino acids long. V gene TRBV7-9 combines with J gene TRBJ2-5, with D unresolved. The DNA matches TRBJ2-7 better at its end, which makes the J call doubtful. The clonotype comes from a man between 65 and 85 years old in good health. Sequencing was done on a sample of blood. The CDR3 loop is CASSPTLGLITYEQYF. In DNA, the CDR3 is TGTGCCAGCAGCCCTACGCTGGGCTTAATCACCTACGAGCAGTACTTC.